This T cell receptor (beta chain) emerged from a study of chemoradiotherapy in HPV16-positive cancers. The table lists this clone with a few counts. As yet, its antigen is unknown. The study, taken as a whole, reports: Candidate HPV-specific clones and E7-related TCR motifs grew in tumor during treatment. HPV-responsive T-cell expansion during chemoradiotherapy was linked to improved recurrence-free survival in HPV16-positive patients. Only two HPV16-positive patients supplied the functional HPV-specificity definition.

Over chemoradiotherapy, repertoires were sampled more than once. Trimming removed 5 bases from V and 7 bases from J; junction bases left unmatched: 8. The CDR3 sequence is 14 residues long. The V gene's germline CDR1 is SGHVS and CDR2 FQNEAQ. The data were produced by immunoSEQ multiplex PCR, yet TCRdb's version contains in-frame clones alone and is incomplete. The table has approximately 23,000 clones, roughly 73% seen once; the top ten hold 2% to 3%. This specimen was acquired from a patient who underwent chemoradiotherapy. The chain combines TRBV7-8 with TRBJ2-3; 8 bases are a match to TRBD2. This receptor was obtained from a human donor with HPV-associated anogenital cancer. CDR3 residues: CASSPREGLNTQYF. DNA for the CDR3: TGTGCCAGCAGCCCCCGGGAGGGCCTAAATACGCAGTATTTT.